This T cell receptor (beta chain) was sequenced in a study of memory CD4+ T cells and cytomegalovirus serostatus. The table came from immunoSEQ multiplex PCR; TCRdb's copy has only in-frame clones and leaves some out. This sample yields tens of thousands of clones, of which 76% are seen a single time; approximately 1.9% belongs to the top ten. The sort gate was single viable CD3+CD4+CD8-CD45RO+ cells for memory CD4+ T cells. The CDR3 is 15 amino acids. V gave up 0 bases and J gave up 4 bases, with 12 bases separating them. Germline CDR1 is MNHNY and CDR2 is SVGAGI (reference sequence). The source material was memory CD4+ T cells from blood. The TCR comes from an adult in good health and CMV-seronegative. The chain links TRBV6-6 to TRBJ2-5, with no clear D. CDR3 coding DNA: TGTGCCAGCAGTTACTCGGGATCCTCCCCAGAGACCCAGTACTTC. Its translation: CASSYSGSSPETQYF.